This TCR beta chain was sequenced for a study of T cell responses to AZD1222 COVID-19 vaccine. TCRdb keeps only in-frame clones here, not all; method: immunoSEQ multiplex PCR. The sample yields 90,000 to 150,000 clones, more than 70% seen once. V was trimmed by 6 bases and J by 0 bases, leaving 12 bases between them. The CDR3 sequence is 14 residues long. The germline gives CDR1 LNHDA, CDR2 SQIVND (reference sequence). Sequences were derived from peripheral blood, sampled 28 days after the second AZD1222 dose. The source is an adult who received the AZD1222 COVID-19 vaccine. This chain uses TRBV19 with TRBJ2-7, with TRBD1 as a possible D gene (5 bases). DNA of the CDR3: TGTGCCAGTAGATTGACAGTTGTCTCCTACGAGCAGTACTTC. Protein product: CASRLTVVSYEQYF.